This T cell receptor beta chain emerged from a study of response to subunit inactivated influenza vaccine. Whole-study findings and limits: Each seasonal influenza vaccination, the authors suggested, recruits few new T cells.

TCRdb re-called the RT-PCR reads with MiXCR, one entry per CDR3 protein. The table has around 500,000 distinct CDR3 sequences, 11% seen once. The V gene end was trimmed by 0 bases and the J gene end by 4 bases; junction bases not matched to a gene: 2. Germline lookup yields CDR1 LGHNA and CDR2 YSLEER. The CDR3 is made up of 15 amino acids. This clonotype appeared a few times. Its specificity is unknown. The sequenced sample was PBMCs from blood, obtained roughly 48 days after vaccination. The sequence came from a middle-aged man who received an inactivated influenza vaccine. V usage is TRBV4-3 and J usage is TRBJ1-3, with 8 bases aligning to TRBD1. The CDR3 DNA is TGCGCCAGCAGCCAAGACAGGGGGCGAGGAAACACCATATATTTT. Residues: CASSQDRGRGNTIYF.